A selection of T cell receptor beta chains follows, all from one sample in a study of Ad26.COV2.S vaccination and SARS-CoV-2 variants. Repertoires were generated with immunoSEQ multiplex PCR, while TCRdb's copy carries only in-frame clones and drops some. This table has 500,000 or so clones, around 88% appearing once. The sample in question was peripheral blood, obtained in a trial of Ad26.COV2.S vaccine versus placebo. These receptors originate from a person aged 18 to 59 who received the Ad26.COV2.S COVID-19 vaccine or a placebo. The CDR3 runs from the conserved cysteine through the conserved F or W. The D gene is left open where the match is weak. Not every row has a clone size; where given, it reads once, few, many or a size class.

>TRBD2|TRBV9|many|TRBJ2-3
CASSVAAGAPDTQYF
TGTGCCAGCAGCGTAGCAGCGGGAGCACCCGATACGCAGTATTTT
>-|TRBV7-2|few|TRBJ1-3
CASSSGNSGNTIYF
TGTGCCAGCAGCTCCGGGAACTCTGGAAACACCATATATTTT
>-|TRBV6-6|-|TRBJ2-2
CASSTGTLYPGELFF
TGTGCCAGCAGTACCGGGACTCTTTACCCCGGGGAGCTGTTTTTT
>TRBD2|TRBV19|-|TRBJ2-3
CATGLAGSTDTQYF
TGTGCCACAGGACTAGCGGGCTCCACAGATACGCAGTATTTT
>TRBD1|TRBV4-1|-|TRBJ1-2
CASYGESSGTGDYGYTF
TGCGCCAGCTACGGGGAGAGTTCGGGAACAGGGGACTATGGCTACACCTTC
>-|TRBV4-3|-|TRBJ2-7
CASSQDPVSYEQYF
TGCGCCAGCAGCCAAGACCCAGTCTCCTACGAGCAGTACTTC
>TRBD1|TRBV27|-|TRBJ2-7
CASRPTGLFEQYF
TGTGCCAGCAGGCCGACAGGGCTTTTCGAGCAGTACTTC
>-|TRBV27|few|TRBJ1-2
CASSLSRGGVSFRGYGYTF
TGTGCCAGCAGTTTATCTCGGGGCGGCGTAAGCTTCCGGGGCTATGGCTACACCTTC
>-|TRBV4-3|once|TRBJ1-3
CASSQWGGSGNTIYF
TGCGCCAGCAGCCAGTGGGGAGGCTCTGGAAACACCATATATTTT
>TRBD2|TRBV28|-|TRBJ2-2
CASSLFGLAGGGELFF
TGTGCCAGCAGTTTATTCGGACTAGCGGGAGGCGGGGAGCTGTTTTTT
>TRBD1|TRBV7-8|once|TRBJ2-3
CASSQGQGSVDTQYF
TGTGCCAGCAGCCAGGGACAGGGAAGTGTTGATACGCAGTATTTT
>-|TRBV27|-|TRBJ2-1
CASSELGGYNEQFF
TGTGCCAGCAGTGAACTTGGAGGCTACAATGAGCAGTTCTTC
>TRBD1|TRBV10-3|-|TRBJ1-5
CAISESFTGVGNQPQHF
TGTGCCATCAGTGAGTCGTTCACAGGGGTTGGCAATCAGCCCCAGCATTTT
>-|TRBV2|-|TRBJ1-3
CASRGTGLRGNTIYF
TGTGCCAGCAGAGGGACCGGCTTAAGGGGAAACACCATATATTTT
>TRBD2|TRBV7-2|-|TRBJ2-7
CASSISRGAYEQYF
TGTGCCAGCAGCATCAGTCGGGGGGCCTACGAGCAGTACTTC
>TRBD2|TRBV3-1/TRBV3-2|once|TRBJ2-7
CASSFQRELNEQYF
TGTGCCAGCAGCTTTCAGCGGGAGCTCAACGAGCAGTACTTC
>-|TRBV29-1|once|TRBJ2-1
CSVRASYNEQFF
TGCAGCGTTAGGGCGTCTTACAATGAGCAGTTCTTC
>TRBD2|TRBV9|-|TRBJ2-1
CASSVYVSGGYNEQFF
TGTGCCAGCAGCGTATATGTTAGCGGGGGGTACAATGAGCAGTTCTTC
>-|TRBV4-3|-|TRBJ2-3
CASSQDWGHTDTQYF
TGCGCCAGCAGCCAAGACTGGGGACACACAGATACGCAGTATTTT
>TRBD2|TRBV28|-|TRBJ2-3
CASRRRTSGRARDTQYF
TGTGCCAGCAGACGCAGGACTAGCGGGAGGGCTCGAGATACGCAGTATTTT
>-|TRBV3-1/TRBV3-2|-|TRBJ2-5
CASSQRIGTGERAQYF
TGTGCCAGCAGCCAGAGGATAGGGACTGGGGAACGGGCCCAGTACTTC
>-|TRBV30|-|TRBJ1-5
CAWSAGNQPQHF
TGTGCCTGGAGTGCCGGCAATCAGCCCCAGCATTTT
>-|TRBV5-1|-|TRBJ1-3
CASSPQGAGNTIYF
TGCGCCAGCAGCCCCCAAGGGGCTGGAAACACCATATATTTT
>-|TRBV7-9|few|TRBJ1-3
CASSAPGTNSSGNTIYF
TGTGCCAGCAGCGCCCCCGGGACAAATAGCTCTGGAAACACCATATATTTT
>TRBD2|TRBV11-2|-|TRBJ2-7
CASTMKAGGGRGYEQYF
TGTGCCAGCACCATGAAAGCGGGTGGCGGGAGGGGCTACGAGCAGTACTTC
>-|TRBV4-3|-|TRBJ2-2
CASSLNSHTGELFF
TGCGCCAGCAGCCTAAACAGCCACACCGGGGAGCTGTTTTTT
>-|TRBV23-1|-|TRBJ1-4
CASSQEEAGEKLFF
TGCGCCAGCAGTCAAGAGGAAGCTGGGGAAAAACTGTTTTTT
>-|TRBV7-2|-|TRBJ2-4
CASSLAGTKNIQYF
TGTGCCAGCAGCTTAGCTGGTACCAAAAACATTCAGTACTTC
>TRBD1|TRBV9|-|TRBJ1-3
CASSPVPGGGSGNTIYF
TGTGCCAGCAGCCCCGTCCCAGGGGGCGGTTCTGGAAACACCATATATTTT
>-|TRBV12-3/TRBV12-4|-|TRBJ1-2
CASSILQAAGYTF
TGTGCCAGCAGCATATTACAGGCTGCTGGCTACACCTTC
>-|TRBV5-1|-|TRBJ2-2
CASSSGQTGELFF
TGCGCCAGCAGTTCCGGACAAACCGGGGAGCTGTTTTTT
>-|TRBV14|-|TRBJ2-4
CASSHRVVNIQYF
TGTGCCAGCAGCCACAGGGTCGTAAACATTCAGTACTTC
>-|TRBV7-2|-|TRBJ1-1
CASSVGWNTEAFF
TGTGCCAGCAGCGTCGGCTGGAACACTGAAGCTTTCTTT
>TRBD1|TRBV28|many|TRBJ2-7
CASGTGGQASYEQYF
TGTGCCAGCGGAACCGGGGGACAGGCATCCTACGAGCAGTACTTC
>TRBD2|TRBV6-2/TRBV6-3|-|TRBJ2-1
CASSFPTGSGRAGKVEQFF
TGTGCCAGCAGTTTCCCTACAGGGAGCGGGAGGGCCGGTAAGGTTGAGCAGTTCTTC
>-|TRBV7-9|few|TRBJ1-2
CASSPEGGGLEGYTF
TGTGCCAGCAGCCCCGAAGGGGGAGGGTTAGAAGGCTACACCTTC
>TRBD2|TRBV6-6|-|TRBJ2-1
CASRGGVYSYNEQFF
TGTGCCAGCAGGGGGGGGGTGTACTCCTACAATGAGCAGTTCTTC
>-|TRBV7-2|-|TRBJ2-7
CASRGRNYEQYF
TGTGCCAGCAGGGGGCGGAACTACGAGCAGTACTTC
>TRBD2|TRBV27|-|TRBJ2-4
CASSPRGTSGSVGVAKNIQYF
TGTGCCAGCAGTCCCCGCGGGACTAGCGGGAGCGTAGGAGTAGCCAAAAACATTCAGTACTTC
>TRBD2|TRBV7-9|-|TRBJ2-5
CASSLGGRAETQYF
TGTGCCAGCAGCTTAGGCGGGAGGGCGGAGACCCAGTACTTC
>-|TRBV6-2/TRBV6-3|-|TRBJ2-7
CASSSDLLYEQYF
TGTGCCAGCAGTTCCGACCTACTCTACGAGCAGTACTTC
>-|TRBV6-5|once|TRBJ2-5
CASRRDTQETQYF
TGTGCCAGCAGGCGAGACACCCAAGAGACCCAGTACTTC